These 20 T cell receptor beta chains were sequenced from one sample in a study of HIV-infected patients and healthy controls. Each CDR3 protein gets one entry after TCRdb re-called the 5' RACE reads with MiXCR. The sample lists around 62,000 distinct CDR3 sequences, roughly 19% occurring once. What was sequenced was CD4+ T cells from blood. The origin of the receptors is a human donor in good health.

The chain joins TRBV7-2 to TRBJ2-3; 10 bases fit TRBD2. The CDR3 loop spans 16 amino acids. The V and J ends lost 5 bases and 3 bases, in that order; junction bases with no gene match: 8. Germline assignment: CDR1 SGHTA and CDR2 FQGNSA. The DNA of the CDR3 is TGTGCCAGCAGCCCCCATGGAGCGGGGGGGACAGATACGCAGTATTTT. Protein: CASSPHGAGGTDTQYF.

There are many counts of this clonotype. The chain links TRBV6-2 or TRBV6-3 to TRBJ1-1; 7 bases line up with TRBD1. The CDR3 contains 14 residues. Germline V gene sequence: CDR1 MNHEY, CDR2 SVGEGT. Unmatched junction bases numbered 8, after V lost 6 bases and J lost 4 bases. The DNA of the CDR3 is TGTGCCAGCAGCCGGGACAGCCTCGGCACTGAAGCTTTCTTT. It translates to CASSRDSLGTEAFF.

The chain is built from TRBV7-3 and TRBJ2-1; the match to TRBD2 covers 12 bases. V lost 4 bases and J lost 4; bases outside the gene matches: 2. CDR3 length: 15 amino acids. The germline V gene encodes CDR1 SGHTA and CDR2 FQGTGA. CDR3 loop: CASSSLAGGYNEQFF. The CDR3 bases are TGTGCCAGCAGCTCGCTAGCGGGGGGGTACAATGAGCAGTTCTTC.

This clonotype occurred a few times. This chain connects TRBV29-1 to TRBJ1-2; 9 nucleotides agree with TRBD1. Trimming at V came to 4 bases and at J to 0 bases, leaving 6 bases not matched to a gene. Germline V gene data show CDR1 as SQVTM and CDR2 as ANQGSEA. There are 15 residues in the CDR3. This CDR3 is CSVGGTGLTNYGYTF. The CDR3 DNA follows: TGCAGCGTTGGGGGGACAGGGCTAACTAACTATGGCTACACCTTC.

V and J are TRBV29-1 and TRBJ2-7; D possibly matches TRBD1 or TRBD2 (5 bases each). Germline V lookup: CDR1 SQVTM, CDR2 ANQGSEA. The CDR3 covers 11 residues. V was shortened by 4 bases and J by 5 bases, with 9 bases between the two germline ends. In DNA form, the CDR3 reads TGCAGCGTTGGGGGGATCGACGAGCAGTACTTC. It encodes CSVGGIDEQYF.

This sequence joins TRBV29-1 and TRBJ1-1, with 7 bases aligning to TRBD1. V lost 7 bases and J lost 0; bases outside the gene matches: 8. CDR3 length: 14 residues. Germline CDR1 reads SQVTM; CDR2 reads ANQGSEA. The CDR3 DNA reads TGCAGCGGGAAGGGACAGACCATGAACACTGAAGCTTTCTTT. It encodes CSGKGQTMNTEAFF.

A few counts support this clonotype. This chain links TRBV5-6 with TRBJ2-5; no definite D call. Trimming removed 0 bases from V and 5 bases from J, with 8 bases in between. Germline V gene sequence: CDR1 SGHDT, CDR2 YYEEEE. The CDR3 runs to 13 residues. The CDR3 is CASSLGVWETQYF. The CDR3 DNA follows: TGTGCCAGCAGCTTGGGTGTCTGGGAGACCCAGTACTTC.

This clonotype was recorded a few times. The CDR3 protein is CASSQGSSGGEAFF. Here the CDR3 DNA reads TGCGCCAGCAGCCAAGGGTCTTCTGGAGGGGAAGCTTTCTTT. This chain joins TRBV4-3 and TRBJ1-1, with unresolved D. This CDR3 comprises 14 residues. In germline, CDR1 is LGHNA, CDR2 YSLEER. V lost 1 base, J lost 8 bases, and 14 bases lay in between.

This clonotype was detected only a few times. The chain uses TRBV12-3 or TRBV12-4 and TRBJ2-5; a weak D match, TRBD1 (5 bases). CDR3 length: 15 amino acids. V lost 2 bases, J lost 5 bases, and 15 bases lay in between. The CDR3 protein is CASSLWAQGMETQYF. In DNA, the CDR3 is TGTGCCAGCAGTTTATGGGCTCAGGGTATGGAGACCCAGTACTTC.

This clonotype appeared many times. V gene TRBV7-9 combines with J gene TRBJ1-2; unclear D gene. The ends were cut back, 0 bases at V and 6 bases at J, with 8 bases in the middle. There are 13 residues in the CDR3. Germline V CDR1 and CDR2: SEHNR, FQNEAQ (reference sequence). The CDR3 sequence is CASSLAFKDGYTF. The CDR3 coding sequence is TGTGCCAGCAGCTTAGCGTTTAAGGATGGCTACACCTTC. Combining the CDR3 with reference TRBV7-9 and TRBJ1-2 gives the whole variable domain DTGVSQNPRHKITKRGQNVTFRCDPISEHNRLYWYRQTLGQGPEFLTYFQNEAQLEKSRLLSDRFSAERPKGSFSTLEIQRTEQGDSAMYLCASSLAFKDGYTFGSGTRLTVV.

This clonotype came up many times. The gene calls are TRBV18 and TRBJ2-4, with TRBD1 matching 7 bases. The CDR3 loop spans 18 amino acids. The germline gives CDR1 KGHSH, CDR2 LQKENI. The V gene end was trimmed by 0 bases and the J gene end by 3 bases; junction bases not matched to a gene: 11. In DNA form, the CDR3 reads TGTGCCAGCTCACCACCTCCCCTCTTGGCAGGGGGCAAAAACATTCAGTACTTC. Translation gives CASSPPPLLAGGKNIQYF.

V usage is TRBV5-4 and J usage is TRBJ1-2; D gene uncertain. CDR3 length: 13 amino acids. V lost 0 bases and J 1 base, leaving 4 bases between the germline ends. Germline CDR1 and CDR2: SGHNT and YYREEE (reference sequence). The CDR3 loop reads CASSLDDNYGYTF. As DNA, the CDR3 is TGTGCCAGCAGCTTGGACGATAACTATGGCTACACCTTC.

About this clonotype itself: This may come from a read error, since a much larger clone is one base off. The chain recombines TRBV12-3 or TRBV12-4 with TRBJ2-1; D remains unclear. The CDR3 has 16 residues. V was shortened by 6 bases and J by 6 bases, with 21 bases between the two germline ends. CDR3 region: CASSPGPAPTINEQFF. The CDR3 DNA reads TGTGCCAGCAGCCCTGGACCAGCGCCCACTATCAATGAGCAGTTCTTC.

The rearrangement uses TRBV4-3 and TRBJ1-4, with 7 bases matching TRBD1. J gave up 8 bases and V 0 bases, and 6 bases lay outside the gene matches. Germline V gene lookup returns CDR1 LGHNA and CDR2 YSLEER. The CDR3 extends over 15 amino acids. CDR3 region: CASSQDRQGGEKLFF. In nucleotides, the CDR3 is TGCGCCAGCAGCCAAGATCGTCAGGGGGGGGAAAAACTGTTTTTT.

The rearrangement joins TRBV7-8 to TRBJ1-2; D might be TRBD1 (6 bases). The germline V and J ends were trimmed by 4 bases and 4 bases, with 13 bases remaining between them. The CDR3 sequence is 14 residues long. Per germline, CDR1 SGHVS and CDR2 FQNEAQ. This CDR3 is CASSSTGLGYGYTF. The CDR3 DNA reads TGTGCCAGCAGCTCAACAGGGTTGGGCTATGGCTACACCTTC.

The rearrangement joins TRBV15 to TRBJ2-3, with 10 positions matching TRBD2. The CDR3 extends over 17 amino acids. The junction had 15 bases not matched to a gene; V was cut back by 4 bases and J by 8 bases. Per germline, CDR1 LNHNV and CDR2 YYDKDF (reference sequence). Written as DNA, the CDR3 is TGTGCCACCAGCACCCTCTGGCTAGCGGGAGTGAGCGGTACGCAGTATTTT. Translated: CATSTLWLAGVSGTQYF.

V is TRBV29-1 and J is TRBJ2-7; no clear D. V was pared by 4 bases and J by 1 base, with 11 bases between. The germline gives CDR1 SQVTM, CDR2 ANQGSEA. This CDR3 contains 13 residues. The CDR3 nucleotides read TGCAGCGTTGCGGAGCGAAAATCCTACGAGCAGTACTTC. This gives the protein CSVAERKSYEQYF.

This clonotype was counted a few times. The chain uses TRBV7-9 and TRBJ2-5, with D unclear. CDR1 and CDR2 from the germline V gene are SEHNR and FQNEAQ (reference sequence). This CDR3 is 16 amino acids long. V was trimmed by 1 base and J by 3 bases, leaving 15 bases between them. As DNA, the CDR3 is TGTGCCAGCAGCTTAGTTTCCTGGCCCGCGAAAGAGACCCAGTACTTC. This translates into CASSLVSWPAKETQYF.

This clonotype was counted many times. The chain is built from TRBV6-9 and TRBJ2-7; TRBD1 aligns across 10 bases. Germline V lookup: CDR1 MNHGY, CDR2 SVAAGI. The V gene end was trimmed by 1 base and the J gene end by 6 bases; junction bases not matched to a gene: 15. The CDR3 has 18 amino acids. This CDR3 reads CASSYCDPAGTGVGEQYF. CDR3 bases: TGTGCCAGCAGTTATTGCGACCCCGCCGGGACAGGGGTAGGCGAGCAGTACTTC.

V usage is TRBV7-9 and J usage is TRBJ1-3; D call uncertain. Germline V lookup: CDR1 SEHNR, CDR2 FQNEAQ (reference sequence). The CDR3 extends over 14 amino acids. With 6 bases removed from V and 4 bases from J, the gap between germline ends came to 13 bases. CDR3 sequence (DNA): TGTGCCAGCAGATCTGCTGGGGTAGGAAACACCATATATTTT. It encodes CASRSAGVGNTIYF. The whole variable domain, filled in from reference TRBV7-9 and TRBJ1-3, reads DTGVSQNPRHKITKRGQNVTFRCDPISEHNRLYWYRQTLGQGPEFLTYFQNEAQLEKSRLLSDRFSAERPKGSFSTLEIQRTEQGDSAMYLCASRSAGVGNTIYFGEGSWLTVV.